The 26 T cell receptor beta chains reported below all come from one sample, sequenced in a study of patients and donors after allogeneic stem cell transplantation. TCRdb reprocessed the RT-PCR reads via MiXCR and lists one record per CDR3 protein. The sample includes about 76,000 distinct CDR3 sequences, around 27% of them seen just once. Material: blood, either unsorted or a sorted T cell fraction (not recorded which). The source of these receptors is a human donor who was either an allogeneic HSCT recipient or a stem cell or donor lymphocyte infusion donor (not recorded which). It is not recorded whose cells these are; they may come from a transplant donor.

The chain has TRBV12-3 or TRBV12-4 and TRBJ1-2; perhaps TRBD1 as D (6 bases). The V and J ends lost 5 bases and 7 bases respectively, with 14 bases between them. The CDR3 spans 13 residues. CDR3 amino acids: CASSLNRDSGYTF. For the CDR3, the DNA is TGTGCCAGCAGTCTAAACAGGGACTCTGGCTACACCTTC.

This sequence joins TRBV20-1 and TRBJ2-7; D uncertain. The CDR3 spans 12 residues. The V gene's germline CDR1 is DFQATT and CDR2 SNEGSKA (reference sequence). V was shortened by 3 bases and J by 2 bases, with 8 bases between the two germline ends. The CDR3 is CSARRKTYEQYF. The CDR3 nucleotides read TGCAGTGCTAGGAGGAAAACCTACGAGCAGTACTTC.

V gene TRBV29-1 combines with J gene TRBJ1-2; the D is unclear. Trimming shortened V by 3 bases and J by 0 bases, and 14 bases separated the two germline ends. Germline CDR1 reads SQVTM; CDR2 reads ANQGSEA. The CDR3 totals 15 residues. The CDR3 sequence: CSVEKGRPTNYGYTF. The CDR3 DNA follows: TGCAGCGTTGAGAAAGGCCGACCCACTAACTATGGCTACACCTTC.

The V gene is TRBV9, the J gene TRBJ2-5; 10 nucleotides agree with TRBD2. The CDR3 length is 13 residues. J lost 6 bases, V lost 2 bases, and 1 base had no gene match. The V gene's germline CDR1 is SGDLS and CDR2 YYNGEE. The CDR3 bases are TGTGCCAGCAGCGTGGGACTAGCGCAGACCCAGTACTTC. It specifies CASSVGLAQTQYF.

The V gene is TRBV27, the J gene TRBJ1-2; D is possibly TRBD1 (6 bases). CDR1 is MNHEY, CDR2 SMNVEV, per germline (reference sequence). The V and J ends lost 4 bases and 2 bases respectively, with 8 bases between them. This CDR3 has 13 residues. CDR3 sequence reads: CASSSGENYGYTF. For the CDR3, the DNA is TGTGCCAGCAGTTCAGGGGAAAACTATGGCTACACCTTC.

This chain links TRBV6-5 with TRBJ1-1, with D possibly matching TRBD1 (5 bases). This CDR3 is 12 amino acids long. Germline CDR1 and CDR2: MNHEY and SVGAGI. Trimming pared 2 bases from V and 9 bases from J, leaving 10 bases between. The CDR3 is CASSYDSRKAFF. The CDR3 DNA sequence: TGTGCCAGCAGTTACGACAGCCGAAAAGCTTTCTTT.

The V and J genes are TRBV7-6 and TRBJ2-2; D uncertain. Germline CDR1 is SGHVS and CDR2 is FNYEAQ. The CDR3 has 13 amino acids. V dropped 1 base and J dropped 6 bases, with 6 bases sitting between them. CDR3 region: CASSLDSPGELFF. The CDR3 DNA reads TGTGCCAGCAGCTTAGACAGCCCCGGGGAGCTGTTTTTT.

This clonotype has just a few counts. V usage is TRBV4-1 and J usage is TRBJ2-7; D uncertain. The CDR3 loop spans 14 amino acids. In germline, CDR1 is MGHRA, CDR2 YSYEKL. Trimming cost V 2 bases and J 4 bases, with 12 bases left between them. The CDR3 bases are TGCGCCAGCAGCCAATGGTCAGGCCAGTACGAGCAGTACTTC. It encodes CASSQWSGQYEQYF.

The chain carries TRBV12-5 and TRBJ2-2, with 9 bases matching TRBD1. The CDR3 has 16 amino acids. The ends lost 0 bases at V and 6 bases at J; junction bases unmatched: 5. Germline V gene sequence: CDR1 LGHNT, CDR2 FRNRAP. CDR3 DNA: TGTGCTAGTGGTTTGGTACTTGGACAGGGGTCCGGGGAGCTGTTTTTT. Translation gives CASGLVLGQGSGELFF.

DNA of the CDR3: TGCGCCAGCAGCTTGTCCGCCCTGCAAGTGTGGGAGACCCAGTACTTC. Its protein product is CASSLSALQVWETQYF. The chain recombines TRBV5-1 with TRBJ2-5; D remains ambiguous. The germline V gene has CDR1 SGHRS and CDR2 YFSETQ. V was clipped by 1 base and J by 5 bases, with 18 bases between them. The CDR3 has 16 amino acids. The full variable domain, with the rest looked up from reference TRBV5-1 and TRBJ2-5, is KAGVTQTPRYLIKTRGQQVTLSCSPISGHRSVSWYQQTPGQGLQFLFEYFSETQRNKGNFPGRFSGRQFSNSRSEMNVSTLELGDSALYLCASSLSALQVWETQYFGPGTRLLVL.

The CDR3 is CSAKGRASYTF. DNA for the CDR3: TGCAGTGCTAAGGGGAGGGCGAGCTACACCTTC. The chain links TRBV20-1 to TRBJ1-2, with D perhaps TRBD1 (5 bases). The CDR3 is made up of 11 amino acids. Looked up from germline, CDR1 is DFQATT and CDR2 is SNEGSKA (reference sequence). Trimming cost V 4 bases and J 9 bases, with 12 bases left between them.

The sample holds a few counts of this clonotype. The chain couples TRBV12-3 or TRBV12-4 to TRBJ2-1, with 10 bases identical to TRBD2. The CDR3 has 15 amino acids. V lost 6 bases and J lost 7; bases outside the gene matches: 9. CDR3 protein: CASSSSGRNYNEQFF. The CDR3 DNA reads as TGTGCCAGCAGCTCTAGCGGGAGAAATTATAATGAGCAGTTCTTC.

This clonotype was detected only a few times. The CDR3 DNA sequence: TGCAGTGCTAAACAGGGGGCGCTGGGGAACACTGAAGCTTTCTTT. Its translation is CSAKQGALGNTEAFF. The chain is built from TRBV20-1 and TRBJ1-1, with 9 bases lining up with TRBD1. The CDR3 consists of 15 residues. Germline trimming cut 4 bases from V and 1 base from J; bases unmatched to any gene: 7. Germline CDR1 DFQATT, CDR2 SNEGSKA (reference sequence).

J is TRBJ2-6 and V is TRBV7-2, with 8 bases identical to TRBD1. Germline CDR1 and CDR2: SGHTA and FQGNSA. The J segment lost 0 bases and the V segment lost 0 bases, leaving 13 bases of the junction unmatched. The CDR3 consists of 21 residues. The CDR3 DNA reads as TGTGCCAGCAGCTTAGCGCTTGTGGGCAGGGGGCGCACCTCTGGGGCCAACGTCCTGACTTTC. Protein product: CASSLALVGRGRTSGANVLTF.

The table lists this clonotype with a few counts. The rearrangement links TRBV12-3 or TRBV12-4 to TRBJ1-4; no clear D. V gave up 3 bases and J gave up 8 bases, with 10 bases separating them. The CDR3 sequence is 13 residues long. The CDR3 here is CASSFQVGEKLFF. The CDR3 bases are TGTGCCAGCAGTTTCCAGGTGGGGGAAAAACTGTTTTTT.

The genes are TRBV24-1 and TRBJ1-5; D is unresolved. The CDR3 totals 16 residues. The V gene lost 4 bases and the J gene lost 6 bases, with 18 bases spanning the gap. The germline V gene encodes CDR1 KGHDR and CDR2 SFDVKD. CDR3 loop: CATSDGGTTAVQPQHF. CDR3 in DNA: TGTGCCACCAGTGACGGCGGAACAACCGCTGTTCAGCCCCAGCATTTT.

This chain links TRBV19 with TRBJ2-7, with a possible D match to TRBD2 (5 bases). The germline CDR1 and CDR2 sequences are LNHDA and SQIVND (reference sequence). The CDR3 is 13 amino acids. Trimming pared 6 bases from V and 0 bases from J, leaving 9 bases between. CDR3 sequence reads: CASRSTNSYEQYF. CDR3 nucleotide sequence: TGTGCCAGTAGGTCGACTAACTCCTACGAGCAGTACTTC. The whole variable domain, filled in from reference TRBV19 and TRBJ2-7, reads DGGITQSPKYLFRKEGQNVTLSCEQNLNHDAMYWYRQDPGQGLRLIYYSQIVNDFQKGDIAEGYSVSREKKESFPLTVTSAQKNPTAFYLCASRSTNSYEQYFGPGTRLTVT.

CDR3 region: CASSPRTGYYTF. The DNA of the CDR3 is TGTGCCAGCAGTCCCCGGACAGGATACTACACCTTC. V and J are TRBV12-3 or TRBV12-4 and TRBJ1-2, with 7 bases lining up with TRBD1. This CDR3 spans 12 amino acids. J was trimmed by 10 bases and V by 5 bases; bases with no gene match: 7.

This clonotype was detected only a few times. V and J are TRBV6-5 and TRBJ2-3, with D tentatively TRBD2 (6 bases). Trimming shortened V by 0 bases and J by 6 bases, and 13 bases separated the two germline ends. This CDR3 contains 15 residues. Germline V gene data show CDR1 as MNHEY and CDR2 as SVGAGI. The CDR3 reads CASSYSSGRGDTQYF. For the CDR3, the DNA is TGTGCCAGCAGTTACTCGAGCGGGCGAGGGGATACGCAGTATTTT.

The chain recombines TRBV2 with TRBJ2-1; TRBD2 matches at 8 bases. The ends lost 7 bases at V and 8 bases at J; junction bases unmatched: 7. Germline CDR1 is SNHLY and CDR2 is FYNNEI. This CDR3 contains 13 residues. CDR3: CASKGTRTDEQFF. The CDR3 bases are TGTGCCAGCAAGGGGACTAGAACCGATGAGCAGTTCTTC.

The table lists this clonotype with many counts. This chain uses TRBV6-5 with TRBJ2-3, with D uncertain. The CDR3 runs 14 residues. V shed 0 bases and J shed 4 bases, with 8 bases lying between them. Germline V lookup: CDR1 MNHEY, CDR2 SVGAGI. The CDR3 DNA sequence: TGTGCCAGCAGTTACTCTGAAGCTGCAGATACGCAGTATTTT. The encoded protein is CASSYSEAADTQYF.

This clonotype was counted a few times. The gene calls are TRBV2 and TRBJ2-1; no firm D call. V was trimmed by 2 bases and J by 4 bases, leaving 6 bases between them. Per germline, CDR1 SNHLY and CDR2 FYNNEI. CDR3 length: 13 residues. The CDR3 bases are TGTGCCAGCAGTGAATTAACGTACAATGAGCAGTTCTTC. Encoded protein: CASSELTYNEQFF.

This chain connects TRBV10-3 to TRBJ1-2, with D possibly matching TRBD1 (6 bases). CDR1 ENHRY and CDR2 SYGVKD come from the germline V gene. This CDR3 is 13 amino acids long. V shed 5 bases and J shed 6 bases, with 13 bases lying between them. The CDR3 reads CAISPGERDGYTF. The CDR3 DNA sequence: TGTGCCATCAGTCCAGGGGAACGAGATGGCTACACCTTC.

This clonotype was counted a few times. The chain links TRBV12-3 or TRBV12-4 to TRBJ1-5; D call uncertain. The germline V and J ends were trimmed by 7 bases and 2 bases, with 15 bases remaining between them. This CDR3 has 15 amino acids. DNA for the CDR3: TGTGCCAGCACCCCGACCGGGGTAGGCAATCAGCCCCAGCATTTT. Its translation is CASTPTGVGNQPQHF.

The chain links TRBV11-2 to TRBJ2-1; TRBD2 matches at 7 bases. This CDR3 region has 15 residues. With V trimmed by 5 bases and J by 3 bases, 7 bases remained unmatched. Looked up from germline, CDR1 is SGHAT and CDR2 is FQNNGV. As DNA, the CDR3 is TGTGCCAGCAGCCGACTTAGCGGGTACTACAATGAGCAGTTCTTC. Translation gives CASSRLSGYYNEQFF.

The V gene is TRBV10-3, the J gene TRBJ2-7; D is uncertain. V lost 10 bases and J 5 bases, leaving 15 bases between the germline ends. The CDR3 contains 12 residues. Germline V gene sequence: CDR1 ENHRY, CDR2 SYGVKD. The chain's CDR3 is CATSLSANEQYF. The CDR3 DNA is TGTGCCACCTCTTTGTCGGCTAACGAGCAGTACTTC.